This T cell receptor beta chain was sequenced for a study of blood T cell repertoires in COVID-19 (dated by TCRdb to the early 2020s). Regarding the study in general: Samples covering the acute and convalescent phases of COVID-19 were provided by collaborators in the United States, Italy and Spain. HLA class I and class II types, where available, came from metadata supplied by the sample provider rather than from assay-based typing. Samples were obtained from the ongoing ImmuneRACE study (first 160 participants) and from about 1,300 subjects provided by 6 global collaborators. Sample metadata almost always included a de-identified subject ID, COVID-19 status, age in years and sex. The dataset comprised deeply sampled blood TCRbeta repertoires from subjects exposed to, actively infected with, or recovered from COVID-19. The repertoires were released in a freely available public database intended as a resource for research on the immune response to SARS-CoV-2. The material from the prospective study consisted of cDNA or gDNA derived from T cells, B-cell-depleted T cells, or PBMCs. Broad study findings and their caveats: Clinical and demographic metadata were provided uncurated, with the amount varying by source and participant.

Another Seattle source contributed samples from volunteer blood donors who had recovered from COVID-19. Collaborating institutions collected whole blood in K2EDTA tubes following their own protocols. Collaborator samples were shipped for TCRbeta analysis as frozen whole blood, isolated PBMCs, or DNA extracted from either sample type. The immunoSEQ Assay, a bias-controlled multiplex PCR, was used to amplify TCRbeta CDR3 regions from genomic DNA. Concerning the study's data processing: The number of nucleated cells in each sample was estimated from the amplification of reference gene primers within the assay. To quantify the absolute abundance of each unique TCRbeta CDR3 rearrangement, sequence reads were collapsed and filtered. Productive Simpson clonality was computed per sample as the square root of Simpson's diversity index over productive rearrangements. TCRdb carries this immuneACCESS record with in-frame sequences only. Its versions omit some clonotypes, under half of them owing to an unresolved V gene in the studies checked, with the rest unexplained. V and J calls and clone size are those listed in that table; D and trimming were worked out from the DNA. For this sample there are over 150,000 clones; approximately 82% appear just once. Of the sample, roughly 18% falls within the top ten clones.

About this clone itself: It has no known antigen specificity. Base qualities are not at hand, and no much larger clone is one base apart.

The CDR3 starts with the cysteine, ends with the phenylalanine, and has 14 residues. This entry keeps only the CDR3 DNA: 42 bases, framed from base 1. Reading the germline V gene gives CDR1 SNHLY and CDR2 FYNNEI. Trimming leaves V shorter by 2 bases and J shorter by 7 bases, with the junction holding 2 bases beyond the gene matches. Sequenced input: peripheral blood. The sequence derives from a woman in her seventies who had recovered from COVID-19. Recombination connected TRBV2 to TRBJ2-1, and 10 junction bases match TRBD2. The CDR3 reads CASSELAGGNEQFF. The DNA reads TGTGCCAGCAGTGAATTAGCGGGGGGAAATGAGCAGTTCTTC.